This T cell receptor beta chain came from a study of blood T cell repertoires in COVID-19. Study information: Either two negative PCRs, clearance, or symptom resolution qualified Cohort 3 donors as recovered. Samples of COVID-19 (acute and convalescent) were obtained from the United States, Italy and Spain. In each case, the material was cDNA or gDNA derived from T cells, B-cell-depleted T cells, or PBMCs.

Profiled with immunoSEQ multiplex PCR; TCRdb holds only in-frame clones, not every one. The table has around 290,000 clones, 88% seen once. The CDR3 is 15 residues long. V was shortened by 7 bases and J by 0 bases, with 16 bases between the two germline ends. In germline, CDR1 is MDHEN, CDR2 SYDVKM. This chain uses TRBV28 with TRBJ2-7, with D unresolved. Material for sequencing was PBMCs or T cells enriched from blood (not recorded which). This receptor was taken from a woman in her fifties or sixties in a cohort exposed to, infected with or recovered from COVID-19 (not recorded which). The chain's CDR3 is CASTSRTRVSYEQYF. Here the CDR3 DNA reads TGTGCCAGCACTTCGAGAACCCGGGTCTCCTACGAGCAGTACTTC.